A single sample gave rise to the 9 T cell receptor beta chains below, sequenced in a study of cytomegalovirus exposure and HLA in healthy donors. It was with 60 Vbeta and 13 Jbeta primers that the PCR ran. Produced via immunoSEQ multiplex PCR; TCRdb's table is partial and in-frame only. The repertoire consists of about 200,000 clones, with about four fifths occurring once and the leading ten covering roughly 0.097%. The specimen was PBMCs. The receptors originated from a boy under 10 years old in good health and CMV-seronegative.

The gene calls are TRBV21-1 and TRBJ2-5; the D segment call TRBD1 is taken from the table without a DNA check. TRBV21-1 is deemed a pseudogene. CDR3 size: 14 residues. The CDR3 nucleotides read TGTGCCAGCAGCAGACAGGGGGGTCAAGAGACCCAGTACTTC. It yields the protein CASSRQGGQETQYF.

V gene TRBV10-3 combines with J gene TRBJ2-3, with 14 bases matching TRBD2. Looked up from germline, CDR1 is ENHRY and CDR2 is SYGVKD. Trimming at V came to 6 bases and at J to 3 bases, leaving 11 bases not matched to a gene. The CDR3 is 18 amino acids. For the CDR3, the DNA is TGTGCCATCAGCTATTCTTCAGGACTAGCGGGGGGAACAGATACGCAGTATTTT. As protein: CAISYSSGLAGGTDTQYF.

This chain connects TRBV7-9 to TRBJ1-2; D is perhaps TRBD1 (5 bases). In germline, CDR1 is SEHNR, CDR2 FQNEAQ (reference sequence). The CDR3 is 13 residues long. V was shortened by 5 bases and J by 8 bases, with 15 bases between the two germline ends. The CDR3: CASSHRSGFGYTF. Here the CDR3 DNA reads TGTGCCAGCAGCCACAGGTCCGGATTCGGCTACACCTTC.

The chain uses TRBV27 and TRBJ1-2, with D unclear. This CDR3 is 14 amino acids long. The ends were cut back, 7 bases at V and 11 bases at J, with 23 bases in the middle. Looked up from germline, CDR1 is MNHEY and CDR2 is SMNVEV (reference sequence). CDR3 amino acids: CASTTPALGQPYTF. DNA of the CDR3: TGTGCCAGCACTACCCCCGCCCTAGGTCAGCCTTACACCTTC.

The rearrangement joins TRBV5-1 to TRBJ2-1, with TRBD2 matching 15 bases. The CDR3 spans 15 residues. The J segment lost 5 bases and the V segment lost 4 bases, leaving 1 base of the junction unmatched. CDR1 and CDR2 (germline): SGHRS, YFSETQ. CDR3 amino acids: CASSRTSGGDNEQFF. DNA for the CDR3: TGCGCCAGCAGCAGGACTAGCGGGGGGGACAATGAGCAGTTCTTC.

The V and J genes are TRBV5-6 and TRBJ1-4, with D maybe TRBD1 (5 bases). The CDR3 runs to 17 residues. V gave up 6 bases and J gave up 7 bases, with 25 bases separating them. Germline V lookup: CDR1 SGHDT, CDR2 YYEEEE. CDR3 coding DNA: TGTGCCAGCACCTACGGAAGGGGTGGGGTGCAGAGTGAAAAACTGTTTTTT. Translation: CASTYGRGGVQSEKLFF.

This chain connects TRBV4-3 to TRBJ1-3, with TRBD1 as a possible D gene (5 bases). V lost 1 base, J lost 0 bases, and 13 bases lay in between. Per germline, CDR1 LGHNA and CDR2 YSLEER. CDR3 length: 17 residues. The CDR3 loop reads CASSQAIVGDSGNTIYF. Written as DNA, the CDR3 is TGCGCCAGCAGCCAAGCGATAGTAGGGGACTCTGGAAACACCATATATTTT.

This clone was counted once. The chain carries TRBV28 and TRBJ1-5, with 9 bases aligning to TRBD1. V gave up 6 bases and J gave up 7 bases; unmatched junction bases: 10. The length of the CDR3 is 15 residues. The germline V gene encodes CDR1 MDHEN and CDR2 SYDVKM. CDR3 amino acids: CASSPSDRGTQPQHF. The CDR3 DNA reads TGTGCCAGCAGCCCCTCAGACAGGGGGACGCAGCCCCAGCATTTT.

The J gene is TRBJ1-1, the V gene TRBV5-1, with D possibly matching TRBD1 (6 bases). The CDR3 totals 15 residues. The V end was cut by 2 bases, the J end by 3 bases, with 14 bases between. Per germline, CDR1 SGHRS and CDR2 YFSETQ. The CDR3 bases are TGCGCCAGCAGCTTTAGACAGGTGGGGGACACTGAAGCTTTCTTT. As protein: CASSFRQVGDTEAFF.